A single sample gave rise to the 21 T cell receptor beta chains below, sequenced in a study of CD8 T cells in Susac syndrome. It was with random hexamers that about 0.45 to 1 ug RNA was reverse transcribed. TCRdb used MiXCR to reprocess the immunoSEQ multiplex PCR reads, holding one entry per CDR3 protein. The sample shows 350,000 to 550,000 distinct CDR3 sequences, around 83% of them seen only once. What was sequenced was CD8+ T cells from PBMCs. These receptors were taken from a human donor with multiple sclerosis.

This rearrangement joins TRBV28 to TRBJ2-1; tentatively, D is TRBD2 (5 bases). V was cut by 11 bases and J by 4 bases, with 18 bases left in between. This CDR3 comprises 14 residues. CDR1 and CDR2 from the germline V gene are MDHEN and SYDVKM. Written as DNA, the CDR3 is TGTGCCTCGAGGTTCGGGCCGGGGTACAATGAGCAGTTCTTC. This sequence encodes CASRFGPGYNEQFF.

The chain is built from TRBV6-2 or TRBV6-3 and TRBJ2-7; D unclear. The germline gives CDR1 MNHEY, CDR2 SVGEGT. V gave up 2 bases and J gave up 0 bases, with 5 bases separating them. The CDR3 length is 13 residues. This CDR3 reads CASSYDASYEQYF. The DNA for the CDR3 is TGTGCCAGCAGTTACGACGCCTCCTACGAGCAGTACTTC.

This clonotype came up once. The chain has TRBV28 and TRBJ2-7; D may be TRBD1 (6 bases). Trimming pared 8 bases from V and 4 bases from J, leaving 27 bases between. The CDR3 runs 17 residues. Germline V CDR1 and CDR2: MDHEN, SYDVKM. Here the CDR3 reads CASGPDPRRGQSYEQYF. CDR3 coding DNA: TGTGCCAGCGGCCCGGACCCTCGCCGGGGACAATCATACGAGCAGTACTTC.

The chain links TRBV28 to TRBJ2-5; 10 nucleotides line up with TRBD2. The CDR3 covers 14 residues. In germline, CDR1 is MDHEN, CDR2 SYDVKM. V shed 6 bases and J 3 bases; nucleotides not matched to a gene: 4. The DNA of the CDR3 is TGTGCCAGCAGACCCACTAGCGGGGAAGAGACCCAGTACTTC. It yields the protein CASRPTSGEETQYF.

The rearrangement uses TRBV6-5 and TRBJ2-1, with 8 nucleotides matching TRBD2. V gave up 0 bases and J gave up 6 bases; unmatched junction bases: 10. CDR3 length: 17 amino acids. Germline values: CDR1 MNHEY, CDR2 SVGAGI. Written as DNA, the CDR3 is TGTGCCAGCAGTTACTCGGCGGCCGGGACTAGAGTCAATGAGCAGTTCTTC. Protein sequence: CASSYSAAGTRVNEQFF.

The gene calls are TRBV27 and TRBJ2-5; the D is unclear. V was shortened by 2 bases and J by 3 bases, with 22 bases between the two germline ends. From germline, CDR1 is MNHEY and CDR2 SMNVEV (reference sequence). The CDR3 runs to 18 residues. CDR3 residues: CASSLKGPPRPTKETQYF. The CDR3 DNA is TGTGCCAGCAGTTTAAAGGGCCCACCAAGGCCCACAAAAGAGACCCAGTACTTC.

This clonotype was recorded a few times. This chain joins TRBV4-1 and TRBJ1-1, with D uncertain. This CDR3 comprises 16 residues. The germline V and J ends were trimmed by 0 bases and 0 bases, with 11 bases remaining between them. Germline V gene data show CDR1 as MGHRA and CDR2 as YSYEKL. Written as DNA, the CDR3 is TGCGCCAGCAGCCAAGATTTAATAATCGTGAACACTGAAGCTTTCTTT. Its protein product is CASSQDLIIVNTEAFF.

The CDR3, as DNA: TGCAGTGCTAGGGAACAGGGATCCCACGAGCAGTACTTC. Protein sequence: CSAREQGSHEQYF. This chain connects TRBV20-1 to TRBJ2-7; possibly TRBD1 for D (6 bases). V was shortened by 3 bases and J by 5 bases, with 14 bases between the two germline ends. Germline CDR1 reads DFQATT; CDR2 reads SNEGSKA (reference sequence). The CDR3 loop spans 13 amino acids.

This sequence joins TRBV7-9 and TRBJ2-5; 8 bases fit TRBD1. V was clipped by 5 bases and J by 7 bases; unmatched bases: 12. The CDR3 contains 15 residues. Germline loops: CDR1 SEHNR, CDR2 FQNEAQ (reference sequence). CDR3 nucleotide sequence: TGTGCCAGCAGCCCCTGGACAGGGACTCCGGTGACCCAGTACTTC. Translated: CASSPWTGTPVTQYF.

The genes are TRBV5-1 and TRBJ2-3; D might be TRBD1 (6 bases). V was clipped by 0 bases and J by 2 bases, with 13 bases between them. Germline V gives CDR1 SGHRS, CDR2 YFSETQ. This CDR3 spans 16 amino acids. The CDR3 spells CASSLDSDRYTDTQYF. The CDR3 region has the DNA TGCGCCAGCAGCTTGGATTCGGACAGATACACAGATACGCAGTATTTT.

The chain has TRBV27 and TRBJ2-2; TRBD2 matches 7 bases. Trimming at V came to 7 bases and at J to 7 bases, leaving 3 bases not matched to a gene. The CDR3 totals 12 residues. Germline values: CDR1 MNHEY, CDR2 SMNVEV (reference sequence). The CDR3 loop reads CASTPGGGELFF. DNA of the CDR3: TGTGCCAGCACCCCGGGAGGCGGGGAGCTGTTTTTT.

V and J are TRBV30 and TRBJ2-7; D is undetermined. Germline CDR1 GTSNPN, CDR2 SVGIG (reference sequence). CDR3 length equals 16 residues. V lost 0 bases, J lost 0 bases, and 15 bases lay in between. This CDR3 is CAWSVLERAFSYEQYF. CDR3 coding DNA: TGTGCCTGGAGTGTACTTGAAAGGGCCTTCTCCTACGAGCAGTACTTC.

V and J are TRBV20-1 and TRBJ2-7; 8 nucleotides align to TRBD2. The CDR3 is 12 residues long. CDR1 and CDR2 from the germline V gene are DFQATT and SNEGSKA (reference sequence). The CDR3 sequence is CSGGEIGYEQYF. Here the CDR3 DNA reads TGCAGCGGGGGGGAGATCGGCTACGAGCAGTACTTC.

The chain recombines TRBV4-2 with TRBJ1-3; D might be TRBD1 (6 bases). Germline CDR1 is LGHNA and CDR2 is YNFKEQ. V was trimmed by 0 bases and J by 1 base, leaving 10 bases between them. The length of the CDR3 is 16 residues. The CDR3 DNA follows: TGTGCCAGCAGCCAAGACCGGCAGGGGTCTGGAAACACCATATATTTT. Translating it yields CASSQDRQGSGNTIYF.

The rearrangement uses TRBV27 and TRBJ2-7; TRBD2 agrees at 11 bases. The CDR3 totals 19 residues. CDR1 and CDR2 (germline): MNHEY, SMNVEV (reference sequence). V dropped 0 bases and J dropped 4; count of bases not matched to a gene: 14. The CDR3 DNA sequence: TGTGCCAGCAGTTTATCGGACTCCGAAACTAGCGGGAGTATTTACGAGCAGTACTTC. Amino acid sequence: CASSLSDSETSGSIYEQYF.

This clonotype was observed a single time. V gene TRBV9 combines with J gene TRBJ2-7; 7 nucleotides line up with TRBD2. Looked up from germline, CDR1 is SGDLS and CDR2 is YYNGEE. The J segment lost 0 bases and the V segment lost 0 bases, leaving 3 bases of the junction unmatched. The CDR3 covers 15 residues. CDR3 in amino acids: CASSVEGGSSYEQYF. The DNA of the CDR3 is TGTGCCAGCAGCGTAGAAGGCGGGAGCTCCTACGAGCAGTACTTC.

The chain carries TRBV10-3 and TRBJ2-3; tentative D call: TRBD1 (5 bases). The CDR3 sequence is 13 residues long. Trimming took off 8 bases at V and 2 bases at J, with 11 bases between the two ends. The germline V gene encodes CDR1 ENHRY and CDR2 SYGVKD. CDR3 coding DNA: TGTGCCATCTCAAGGGGATACACAGATACGCAGTATTTT. It codes for CAISRGYTDTQYF.

This clonotype was seen a single time. J is TRBJ2-2 and V is TRBV19; TRBD2 aligns across 8 bases. Germline loops: CDR1 LNHDA, CDR2 SQIVND (reference sequence). The CDR3 sequence is 16 residues long. Trimming took 3 bases from V and 6 from J; bases not matched to a gene: 9. The CDR3 loop is CASSMGLGGLAGELFF. CDR3 coding DNA: TGTGCCAGTAGTATGGGACTAGGGGGTTTGGCCGGGGAGCTGTTTTTT.

CDR3 DNA sequence: TGCAGCGTCGAACTGGACAAAGCTGTCGAGCAGTACTTC. Translation: CSVELDKAVEQYF. The gene calls are TRBV29-1 and TRBJ2-7; tentatively, D is TRBD1 (5 bases). CDR1 SQVTM and CDR2 ANQGSEA come from the germline V gene. This CDR3 region has 13 residues. The V end was cut by 6 bases, the J end by 6 bases, with 18 bases between.

This clonotype was observed once. The J gene is TRBJ1-2, the V gene TRBV28, with TRBD1 as a possible D gene (6 bases). Trimming took 2 bases from V and 7 from J, leaving 14 bases between them. The CDR3 is made up of 14 amino acids. Germline V lookup: CDR1 MDHEN, CDR2 SYDVKM. The CDR3: CASSLSGGLGGYTF. The CDR3 nucleotides are TGTGCCAGCAGTTTAAGCGGGGGGCTTGGTGGCTACACCTTC.

The chain carries TRBV11-2 and TRBJ2-1; 9 positions match TRBD2. The CDR3 is 21 amino acids. Germline V gene sequence: CDR1 SGHAT, CDR2 FQNNGV. Losses at the gene ends were 0 bases for V and 0 bases for J; bases not matched to a gene: 15. The CDR3 protein is CASSLDSLAGIQTHSYNEQFF. CDR3 DNA: TGTGCCAGCAGCTTAGACTCCCTAGCGGGAATCCAAACACACTCCTACAATGAGCAGTTCTTC.